Reported below is one T cell receptor (beta chain). Its target is not known. These data come from a study of cytomegalovirus exposure and HLA in healthy donors. PCR was performed using 60 Vbeta and 13 Jbeta primers. Method: immunoSEQ multiplex PCR; TCRdb's copy keeps in-frame clones and lacks some. Of some 180,000 clones listed, roughly nine tenths are singletons. The junction had 5 bases not matched to a gene; V was cut back by 1 base and J by 2 bases. The CDR3 spans 15 residues. Germline V gives CDR1 LNHDA, CDR2 SQIVND (reference sequence). General study findings and limits: Differences between HLA loci emerged in a later analysis of TCR association rates, with DRB1 most and HLA-C fewest. It was shown in a later analysis that HLA-associated TCR beta chains were more clonally expanded than other, equally common chains. Sequencing had likely introduced a cluster of highly shared sequence variants as an artifact.

The rearrangement uses TRBV19 and TRBJ2-7; 7 bases match TRBD2. The specimen was PBMCs. This TCR was sampled from a boy aged 2-15 years in good health and CMV-seronegative. CDR3 sequence: CASSIGGLPPYEQYF. The CDR3 DNA follows: TGTGCCAGTAGTATAGGGGGACTACCTCCCTACGAGCAGTACTTC.